A single sample gave rise to the 10 T cell receptor beta chains below, sequenced in a study of blood T cell repertoires in COVID-19 (dated by TCRdb to the early 2020s). The method was the immunoSEQ multiplex PCR assay. TCRdb took over this immuneACCESS table, retaining in-frame rearrangements with V and J assigned. Such tables are incomplete; in checked studies, under half of the missing clones stem from an unresolved V gene, and the remainder is unexplained. Counted in this sample were approximately 10,000 clones; 70% to 90% of them appeared once. The biggest ten clones account for around 6.9% of the sample. The sequenced sample was peripheral blood. Receptors were obtained from a human donor with active COVID-19. The donor label of this sample is uncertain.

The rearrangement uses TRBV2 and TRBJ2-7; 11 nucleotides agree with TRBD2. This CDR3 spans 16 amino acids. The germline gives CDR1 SNHLY, CDR2 FYNNEI. Trimming removed 7 bases from V and 0 bases from J; junction bases left unmatched: 8. The DNA of the CDR3 is TGTGCCAGCACCCCCAGACTAGCGGGGTTCTCCTACGAGCAGTACGTC. Translation: CASTPRLAGFSYEQYV.

This clone appeared a single time. This rearrangement joins TRBV7-2 to TRBJ2-1, with TRBD2 matching 11 bases. Germline values: CDR1 SGHTA, CDR2 FQGNSA. The V and J ends lost 5 bases and 4 bases, in that order; junction bases with no gene match: 7. This CDR3 contains 16 residues. The DNA of the CDR3 is TGTGCCAGCAGCAAAACCGGGACTAGCGGTTACAATGAGCAGTTCTTC. Translating it yields CASSKTGTSGYNEQFF.

This chain links TRBV28 with TRBJ1-6; the D gene is possibly TRBD1 (5 bases). CDR1 is MDHEN, CDR2 SYDVKM, per germline. Trimming stripped 4 bases from V and 0 bases from J, with 16 bases between. CDR3 length equals 18 residues. The CDR3 nucleotides read TGTGCCAGCAGTTATGGGGGACTTTCGAGCTCCTATAATTCACCCCTCCACTTT. It specifies CASSYGGLSSSYNSPLHF. Using reference TRBV28 and TRBJ1-6 for the parts outside the CDR3, the full variable domain is DVKVTQSSRYLVKRTGEKVFLECVQDMDHENMFWYRQDPGLGLRLIYFSYDVKMKEKGDIPEGYSVSREKKERFSLILESASTNQTSMYLCASSYGGLSSSYNSPLHFGNGTRLTVT.

This sequence joins TRBV28 and TRBJ1-1; unclear D gene. Trimming removed 4 bases from V and 1 base from J, with 10 bases in between. The CDR3 extends over 14 amino acids. CDR1 is MDHEN and CDR2 is SYDVKM in the germline V gene. The CDR3 DNA sequence: TGTGCCAGCAGTTCCCTTTCGGGGAACACTGAAGCTTTCTTT. Its protein product is CASSSLSGNTEAFF.

This clone occurred once. This chain links TRBV27 with TRBJ2-7; TRBD1 might be the D (7 bases). The germline V and J ends were trimmed by 0 bases and 3 bases, with 12 bases remaining between them. This CDR3 has 15 amino acids. Germline V gene sequence: CDR1 MNHEY, CDR2 SMNVEV (reference sequence). The CDR3 nucleotides read TGTGCCAGCAGTTTATCCGGAGGGGGCCACTACGAGCAGTACTTC. Protein: CASSLSGGGHYEQYF.

The chain has TRBV29-1 and TRBJ1-1; TRBD1 aligns across 9 bases. The CDR3 is 15 residues long. After removal of 2 bases from V and 4 bases from J, the junction contained 8 bases not matched to a gene. Germline CDR1 reads SQVTM; CDR2 reads ANQGSEA. The CDR3 bases are TGCAGCGTTGAAAAGGACAGGGGCTGGACCACTGAAGCTTTCTTT. Translating it yields CSVEKDRGWTTEAFF.

In its sample, this clone was seen a few times. This chain links TRBV4-1 with TRBJ1-6; 7 bases align to TRBD1. Germline CDR1 MGHRA, CDR2 YSYEKL. The CDR3 covers 16 residues. Trimming took 2 bases from V and 10 from J; bases not matched to a gene: 11. DNA of the CDR3: TGCGCCAGCAGCCAAAAAACTAGGGACAGCGTCTCACCCCTCCACTTT. The encoded protein is CASSQKTRDSVSPLHF.

V usage is TRBV7-9 and J usage is TRBJ1-5; D might be TRBD1 (5 bases). Germline loops: CDR1 SEHNR, CDR2 FQNEAQ (reference sequence). V lost 0 bases, J lost 6 bases, and 12 bases lay in between. The CDR3 covers 15 residues. The CDR3 reads CASSLALGGSQPQHF. The CDR3 region has the DNA TGTGCCAGCAGCTTAGCGCTCGGGGGAAGTCAGCCCCAGCATTTT.

The gene calls are TRBV6-2 or TRBV6-3 and TRBJ1-5; the match to TRBD1 covers 8 bases. The CDR3 has 15 residues. The V segment lost 5 bases and the J segment 7 bases; nucleotides outside the gene matches: 10. Looked up from germline, CDR1 is MNHEY and CDR2 is SVGEGT. For the CDR3, the DNA is TGTGCCAGCAGTACCAGGACAGGGATGAACCAGCCCCAGCATTTT. This encodes CASSTRTGMNQPQHF.

V is TRBV3-1 (or the pseudogene TRBV3-2) and J is TRBJ2-1; TRBD2 aligns across 14 bases. V lost 4 bases, J lost 12 bases, and 8 bases stayed unmatched. Per germline, CDR1 LGHDT and CDR2 YNNKEL (reference sequence). The CDR3 runs to 15 residues. The DNA for the CDR3 is TGTGCCAGCAGCCTAGGGACTAGCGGGAGATTTGGGCAGTTCTTC. This sequence encodes CASSLGTSGRFGQFF.